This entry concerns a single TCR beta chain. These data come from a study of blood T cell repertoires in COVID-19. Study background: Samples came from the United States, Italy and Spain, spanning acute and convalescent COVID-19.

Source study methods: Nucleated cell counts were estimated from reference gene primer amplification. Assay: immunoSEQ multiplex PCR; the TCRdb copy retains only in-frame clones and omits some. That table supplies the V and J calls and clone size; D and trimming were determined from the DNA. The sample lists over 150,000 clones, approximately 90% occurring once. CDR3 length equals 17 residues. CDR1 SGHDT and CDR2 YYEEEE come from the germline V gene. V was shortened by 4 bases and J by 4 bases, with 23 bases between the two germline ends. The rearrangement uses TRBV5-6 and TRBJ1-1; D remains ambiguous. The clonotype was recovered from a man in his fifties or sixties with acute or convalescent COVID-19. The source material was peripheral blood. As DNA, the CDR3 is TGTGCCAGCAGCCCTTTCCACATTTCGGGGTTTGGCACTGAAGCTTTCTTT. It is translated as CASSPFHISGFGTEAFF.